This passage covers 25 T cell receptor beta chains from one sample sequenced in a study of read filtering for tumor transcriptome and immune sequencing (TCRdb year 2020). These reads were obtained on an Illumina HiSeq 4000. Starting from 400 ng RNA, TCR libraries were constructed with the Immunoverse kit using molecular barcoded adaptors that cover the alpha/delta and beta/gamma chains. Starting from the raw public reads, TCRdb applied fastp trimming at Q25, assembled clones with MiXCR and retained in-frame beta chains. Every entry covers one CDR3 protein and lists the most common genes and DNA from its rows. A total of over 45,000 distinct CDR3 sequences appear in this sample, 20% to 25% of them only once. Of the sample, roughly 15% falls within the top ten clones. Sequencing used a population of CD138-negative cells sorted from bone marrow. The sample's cell subset or site label, in plain terms: bone marrow mononuclear cells depleted of CD138+ plasma/myeloma cells by negative magnetic selection. The receptors shown here come from a donor at least 40 years old with multiple myeloma.

This clonotype was picked up many times. The chain uses TRBV20-1 and TRBJ2-2; TRBD2 matches at 12 bases. Germline V gene data show CDR1 as DFQATT and CDR2 as SNEGSKA (reference sequence). V was clipped by 5 bases and J by 3 bases; unmatched bases: 7. This CDR3 has 16 amino acids. CDR3 bases: TGCAGTGCTGATTCTGGACTAGCGGGGTACACCGGGGAGCTGTTTTTT. Translated: CSADSGLAGYTGELFF.

Many counts were recorded for this clonotype. This chain connects TRBV7-6 to TRBJ2-5, with 8 bases lining up with TRBD2. Germline V lookup: CDR1 SGHVS, CDR2 FNYEAQ. The length of the CDR3 is 17 residues. V gave up 4 bases and J gave up 2 bases; unmatched junction bases: 12. CDR3 amino acids: CASSSTIAGSAQETQYF. CDR3 sequence (DNA): TGTGCCAGCAGCTCCACCATAGCGGGATCAGCACAAGAGACCCAGTACTTC.

This clonotype has at least ten counts. The CDR3 loop reads CASSQANNEQFF. The CDR3 coding sequence is TGTGCCAGCAGCCAAGCCAACAATGAGCAGTTCTTC. This chain uses TRBV3-1 with TRBJ2-1; D not certain. Trimming removed 1 base at V and 5 bases at J, with 3 bases between. CDR3 size: 12 residues. CDR1 LGHDT and CDR2 YNNKEL come from the germline V gene (reference sequence).

This clonotype was counted between two and nine times. The gene calls are TRBV20-1 and TRBJ2-7, with D possibly being TRBD2 (7 bases). With 0 bases removed from V and 3 bases from J, the gap between germline ends came to 15 bases. This CDR3 spans 15 amino acids. Germline CDR1 DFQATT, CDR2 SNEGSKA (reference sequence). Written as DNA, the CDR3 is TGCAGTGCTAGAGAAAGGGGGGGGTGGGACTACGAGCAGTACTTC. It codes for CSARERGGWDYEQYF.

About this clonotype: With a much larger clone just one base away, this may be a read error. This chain connects TRBV11-2 to TRBJ2-6; 8 bases fit TRBD1. Germline V lookup: CDR1 SGHAT, CDR2 FQNNGV. CDR3 length equals 18 residues. The CDR3 DNA sequence: TGTGCCAGCAGCTTAGACGGGACAGGTAGCTCTGGGGCCAACATCCTGACTTTC. This sequence encodes CASSLDGTGSSGANILTF.

The chain recombines TRBV20-1 with TRBJ2-7, with D possibly matching TRBD2 (6 bases). CDR3 length: 15 residues. From germline, CDR1 is DFQATT and CDR2 SNEGSKA (reference sequence). The ends were cut back, 1 base at V and 4 bases at J, with 17 bases in the middle. The CDR3 here is CSARVPCGTQYEQYF. CDR3 DNA: TGCAGTGCTAGAGTACCTTGCGGGACCCAGTACGAGCAGTACTTC.

Of note for this clonotype: A much larger clone differs by one base, so this may be a read error. This sequence joins TRBV19 and TRBJ1-3, with D unresolved. The CDR3 length is 13 residues. Germline V gene lookup returns CDR1 LNHDA and CDR2 SQIVND (reference sequence). With 7 bases removed from V and 0 bases from J, the gap between germline ends came to 7 bases. The CDR3 DNA reads as TGTGCCAGTACGGCCTCCTCTGGAAACACCATATATTTT. It is translated as CASTASSGNTIYF. The complete variable domain, with remaining parts taken from reference TRBV19 and TRBJ1-3, reads DGGITQSPKYLFRKEGQNVTLSCEQNLNHDAMYWYRQDPGQGLRLIYYSQIVNDFQKGDIAEGYSVSREKKESFPLTVTSAQKNPTAFYLCASTASSGNTIYFGEGSWLTVV.

The sample holds many counts of this clonotype. The chain has TRBV12-3 or TRBV12-4 and TRBJ1-1; weak D call: TRBD1 (5 bases). V lost 1 base and J 0 bases, leaving 9 bases between the germline ends. CDR3 length: 15 residues. The CDR3 loop reads CASSLVADMNTEAFF. In nucleotides, the CDR3 is TGTGCCAGCAGTTTAGTCGCGGACATGAACACTGAAGCTTTCTTT.

The chain employs TRBV6-5 and TRBJ2-7, with 8 bases matching TRBD1. The length of the CDR3 is 13 residues. Unmatched junction bases numbered 5, after V lost 8 bases and J lost 2 bases. CDR1 and CDR2 from the germline V gene are MNHEY and SVGAGI. The chain's CDR3 is CASGGQGAYEQYF. The CDR3 DNA reads as TGTGCCAGCGGAGGACAGGGAGCCTACGAGCAGTACTTC.

This clonotype has a count of ten or more. V gene TRBV15 combines with J gene TRBJ2-3; D might be TRBD2 (6 bases). Looked up from germline, CDR1 is LNHNV and CDR2 is YYDKDF (reference sequence). The CDR3 is made up of 16 amino acids. V dropped 0 bases and J dropped 0 bases, with 10 bases sitting between them. DNA for the CDR3: TGTGCCACCAGCAGAGATCGGGGGATTAGCACAGATACGCAGTATTTT. Its protein product is CATSRDRGISTDTQYF. Full variable domain (remainder filled in from reference TRBV15 and TRBJ2-3): DAMVIQNPRYQVTQFGKPVTLSCSQTLNHNVMYWYQQKSSQAPKLLFHYYDKDFNNEADTPDNFQSRRPNTSFCFLDIRSPGLGDTAMYLCATSRDRGISTDTQYFGPGTRLTVL.

Written as DNA, the CDR3 is TGTGCCAGCAGCGGATCCAGGGGGCATGATCAGCCCCAGCATTTT. Translation: CASSGSRGHDQPQHF. The chain couples TRBV6-1 to TRBJ1-5, with TRBD1 matching 8 bases. The CDR3 extends over 15 amino acids. The V segment lost 6 bases and the J segment 5 bases; nucleotides outside the gene matches: 9. Germline V gene sequence: CDR1 MNHNS, CDR2 SASEGT.

This clonotype was observed at least ten times. The rearrangement joins TRBV7-3 to TRBJ2-1; D might be TRBD1 (8 bases). There are 15 residues in the CDR3. Germline assignment: CDR1 SGHTA and CDR2 FQGTGA. The ends were cut back, 6 bases at V and 7 bases at J, with 19 bases in the middle. Here the CDR3 DNA reads TGTGCCAGCAGTGCCGGACAGGGAGGGATGAATGAGCAGTTCTTC. It yields the protein CASSAGQGGMNEQFF.

Worth noting for this clonotype: One end of the junction varies from germline; a read error may be responsible. The rearrangement uses TRBV11-2 and TRBJ2-1; 8 bases match TRBD2. Germline loops: CDR1 SGHAT, CDR2 FQNNGV. The CDR3 extends over 16 amino acids. CDR3 nucleotide sequence: TGTGCCAGCCGCTTATCTTCCAGCGGGAGAAACAATGAGCAGTTCTTC. Its translation: CASRLSSSGRNNEQFF.

A note on this clonotype: One junction end does not reproduce the germline sequence, and a read error may be involved. V usage is TRBV6-2 or TRBV6-3 and J usage is TRBJ1-1; TRBD1 might be the D (5 bases). Germline CDR1 reads MNHEY; CDR2 reads SVGEGT. There are 13 residues in the CDR3. The CDR3 protein is CASSYTGPYERYF. The CDR3 DNA sequence: TGTGCCAGCAGTTATACAGGTCCCTACGAGCGGTACTTT.

The chain carries TRBV5-1 and TRBJ2-5; D gene ambiguous. The CDR3 sequence is 13 residues long. Germline V gene lookup returns CDR1 SGHRS and CDR2 YFSETQ. V lost 1 base to trimming and J lost 6 bases, with 10 bases between them. This CDR3 reads CASSLSNQKTQYF. The CDR3, as DNA: TGCGCCAGCAGCTTGTCGAACCAGAAGACCCAGTACTTC.

This clonotype was detected a few times. The rearrangement uses TRBV19 and TRBJ1-5; weak D call: TRBD1 (5 bases). V shed 6 bases and J shed 7 bases, with 19 bases lying between them. This CDR3 contains 15 residues. Germline V gene sequence: CDR1 LNHDA, CDR2 SQIVND (reference sequence). The CDR3 DNA follows: TGTGCCAGTAGCACAGTAGGGGTTACCGGACAGCCCCAGCATTTT. Its translation is CASSTVGVTGQPQHF.

This clonotype was seen a few times. The chain employs TRBV7-6 and TRBJ2-5, with D possibly being TRBD1 or TRBD2 (7 bases each). This CDR3 is 14 amino acids long. Trimming took off 5 bases at V and 5 bases at J, with 15 bases between the two ends. Germline V gene data show CDR1 as SGHVS and CDR2 as FNYEAQ. CDR3 DNA: TGTGCCAGCAGCCCAGGGACAGCGGGGGAGACCCAGTACTTC. The encoded protein is CASSPGTAGETQYF.

This sequence joins TRBV5-4 and TRBJ2-2, with TRBD2 matching 7 bases. Germline lookup yields CDR1 SGHNT and CDR2 YYREEE (reference sequence). The CDR3 runs to 16 residues. V lost 7 bases and J lost 4; bases outside the gene matches: 13. DNA for the CDR3: TGTGCCAGCTGCCCCCAGGGAGGGAGGGCCACCGGGGAGCTGTTTTTT. Its translation: CASCPQGGRATGELFF.

This clonotype was seen many times. The gene calls are TRBV5-1 and TRBJ2-7; 10 bases match TRBD1. Germline loops: CDR1 SGHRS, CDR2 YFSETQ. CDR3 length: 15 amino acids. V lost 0 bases to trimming and J lost 2 bases; unmatched junction nucleotides: 2. In nucleotides, the CDR3 is TGCGCCAGCAGCTTGGACGGACAGGGGGCCTACGAGCAGTACTTC. Amino acids: CASSLDGQGAYEQYF.

The chain recombines TRBV20-1 with TRBJ2-3, with D possibly called TRBD1 or TRBD2 (5 bases each). CDR1 is DFQATT and CDR2 is SNEGSKA in the germline V gene (reference sequence). This CDR3 is 14 amino acids long. V dropped 3 bases and J dropped 3 bases, with 13 bases sitting between them. This chain's CDR3 is CSARGRRGTDTQYF. CDR3 DNA sequence: TGCAGTGCTAGGGGACGGAGAGGGACAGATACGCAGTATTTT.

This clonotype was counted ten times or more. The DNA of the CDR3 is TGCGCCAGCAGCTCCGTGCCGGGACCAGATACGCAGTATTTT. It encodes CASSSVPGPDTQYF. The chain has TRBV5-1 and TRBJ2-3, with D perhaps TRBD1 or TRBD2 (5 bases each). The V gene lost 3 bases and the J gene lost 4 bases, with 12 bases spanning the gap. The CDR3 length is 14 residues. Per the germline V gene, CDR1 is SGHRS and CDR2 is YFSETQ. Complete variable domain (other parts from reference TRBV5-1 and TRBJ2-3): KAGVTQTPRYLIKTRGQQVTLSCSPISGHRSVSWYQQTPGQGLQFLFEYFSETQRNKGNFPGRFSGRQFSNSRSEMNVSTLELGDSALYLCASSSVPGPDTQYFGPGTRLTVL.

This clonotype has at least ten counts. This sequence joins TRBV20-1 and TRBJ1-1; TRBD1 matches at 7 bases. With V trimmed by 0 bases and J by 0 bases, 4 bases remained unmatched. The CDR3 has 15 residues. Germline lookup yields CDR1 DFQATT and CDR2 SNEGSKA (reference sequence). The CDR3: CSARETDRMNTEAFF. In DNA form, the CDR3 reads TGCAGTGCTAGAGAGACGGACAGGATGAACACTGAAGCTTTCTTT.

This clonotype was counted ten times or more. The rearrangement joins TRBV10-1 to TRBJ2-7; D is undetermined. This CDR3 spans 12 amino acids. With 1 base removed from V and 0 bases from J, the gap between germline ends came to 1 base. The germline CDR1 and CDR2 sequences are WNHNN and SYGVQD (reference sequence). In DNA form, the CDR3 reads TGCGCCAGCAGTGAGTTCTCCTACGAGCAGTACTTC. Protein sequence: CASSEFSYEQYF.

The chain recombines TRBV4-1 with TRBJ2-5, with a weak D call TRBD2 (6 bases). This CDR3 region has 17 residues. Germline CDR1 MGHRA, CDR2 YSYEKL. V was cut by 3 bases and J by 2 bases, with 19 bases left in between. CDR3 coding DNA: TGCGCCAGCAGCCACTACCGAAGGGAGGATGAGCAAGAGACCCAGTACTTC. It codes for CASSHYRREDEQETQYF.

This chain links TRBV18 with TRBJ2-7; 7 positions agree with TRBD1. The length of the CDR3 is 14 residues. The J segment lost 0 bases and the V segment lost 1 base, leaving 0 bases of the junction unmatched. Germline values: CDR1 KGHSH, CDR2 LQKENI. CDR3 bases: TGTGCCAGCTCACCACGGGACAGCTCCTACGAGCAGTACTTC. It encodes CASSPRDSSYEQYF.